These 9 T cell receptor beta chains share one sample of origin, sequenced in a study of control samples from healthy donors and cancer patients. Repertoires were generated with immunoSEQ multiplex PCR, while TCRdb's copy carries only in-frame clones and drops some. The data hold tens of thousands of clones, with roughly 85% observed a single time. Sequenced input: blood. All receptors derive from a man aged 40-49 years in good health.

The chain couples TRBV9 to TRBJ2-7, with D possibly being TRBD1 or TRBD2 (5 bases each). Between the trimmed V and J ends, which lost 0 bases and 4 bases, there was a span of 17 bases. The germline V gene encodes CDR1 SGDLS and CDR2 YYNGEE. There are 16 residues in the CDR3. The CDR3 region has the DNA TGTGCCAGCAGCGTAGGAGGGGCAGGGACGGTGTACGAGCAGTACTTC. As protein: CASSVGGAGTVYEQYF. The variable domain in full, with the rest retrieved from reference TRBV9 and TRBJ2-7, is DSGVTQTPKHLITATGQRVTLRCSPRSGDLSVYWYQQSLDQGLQFLIQYYNGEERAKGNILERFSAQQFPDLHSELNLSSLELGDSALYFCASSVGGAGTVYEQYFGPGTRLTVT.

The V and J genes are TRBV9 and TRBJ2-5; 11 bases line up with TRBD2. V lost 1 base, J lost 5 bases, and 1 base stayed unmatched. The V gene's germline CDR1 is SGDLS and CDR2 YYNGEE. The CDR3 extends over 14 amino acids. As DNA, the CDR3 is TGTGCCAGCAGCGTAACTAGCGGGGGTGAGACCCAGTACTTC. It yields the protein CASSVTSGGETQYF.

The chain has TRBV30 and TRBJ1-2; D gene ambiguous. The length of the CDR3 is 11 residues. Germline V gene lookup returns CDR1 GTSNPN and CDR2 SVGIG (reference sequence). V gave up 4 bases and J gave up 8 bases, with 11 bases separating them. CDR3: CAWTVGRGYTF. Here the CDR3 DNA reads TGTGCCTGGACTGTGGGGAGAGGCTACACCTTC.

The chain is built from TRBV7-9 and TRBJ2-3; D not resolved. The CDR3 sequence is 10 residues long. CDR1 SEHNR and CDR2 FQNEAQ come from the germline V gene (reference sequence). With 8 bases removed from V and 5 bases from J, the gap between germline ends came to 5 bases. The CDR3 DNA follows: TGTGCCAGCGGTTTAGATACGCAGTATTTT. Translated, it gives CASGLDTQYF. Complete variable domain (other parts from reference TRBV7-9 and TRBJ2-3): DTGVSQNPRHKITKRGQNVTFRCDPISEHNRLYWYRQTLGQGPEFLTYFQNEAQLEKSRLLSDRFSAERPKGSFSTLEIQRTEQGDSAMYLCASGLDTQYFGPGTRLTVL.

Remarks on this clone: A read error may produce the germline difference seen at one junction end. In the same sample, other DNA sequences code for this CDR3. The chain carries TRBV29-1 and TRBJ1-2; tentative D call: TRBD1 (5 bases). The CDR3 sequence is 15 residues long. Germline V gene data show CDR1 as SQVTM and CDR2 as ANQGSEA. CDR3 nucleotide sequence: TGCAGCGTCGAAGATCGGCGGGGGAAAAGCTATGGCTACACCTTC. Translated: CSVEDRRGKSYGYTF.

V and J are TRBV28 and TRBJ2-1, with D maybe TRBD1 (6 bases). The CDR3 is made up of 12 amino acids. Germline V gives CDR1 MDHEN, CDR2 SYDVKM. V dropped 5 bases and J dropped 16 bases, with 18 bases sitting between them. In nucleotides, the CDR3 is TGTGCCAGCAGTCCCCCACGACAGGTACAATTCTTC. It is translated as CASSPPRQVQFF.

The chain couples TRBV9 to TRBJ1-2, with 9 bases identical to TRBD1. J was trimmed by 5 bases and V by 3 bases; bases with no gene match: 11. CDR3 length: 16 residues. Germline V gene lookup returns CDR1 SGDLS and CDR2 YYNGEE. DNA for the CDR3: TGTGCCAGCAGCGCCGAAAGCACAGGGGGCTTTTATGGCTACACCTTC. Its translation: CASSAESTGGFYGYTF.

The chain is built from TRBV28 and TRBJ2-7; tentatively, D is TRBD1 or TRBD2 (5 bases each). Germline CDR1 reads MDHEN; CDR2 reads SYDVKM. CDR3 size: 13 residues. V was shortened by 6 bases and J by 3 bases, with 12 bases between the two germline ends. The CDR3 loop is CASSRDVGYEQYF. As DNA, the CDR3 is TGTGCCAGCAGCCGGGACGTGGGCTACGAGCAGTACTTC.

The chain is built from TRBV12-3 or TRBV12-4 and TRBJ2-5; possibly TRBD1 or TRBD2 for D (6 bases each). The V end was cut by 4 bases, the J end by 5 bases, with 11 bases between. The CDR3 contains 13 residues. DNA of the CDR3: TGTGCCAGCAGTTACGGGGGCCGGGAGACCCAGTACTTC. It is translated as CASSYGGRETQYF.